The TCR beta chain described here comes from a study of T cells in Graves' hyperthyroidism and ophthalmopathy. Study overall: Initial diagnosis, before any treatment, was when peripheral blood was collected.

Amplification of TCR beta CDR3 regions was performed using RNA transcripts as template. The HTBI primer set drove a first-round RT-PCR of the TCR CDR3. TCRdb re-called the multiplex PCR reads through MiXCR, storing one row per CDR3 protein. Among under 250,000 distinct CDR3 sequences listed, more than 20% were seen once. The V end lost 4 bases, the J end lost 1 base, and 11 bases lay between the germline ends. In germline, CDR1 is MNHEY, CDR2 SVGAGI. The CDR3 is made up of 15 amino acids. Study results and limitations: Ophthalmopathy and stable hyperthyroidism were told apart by a 13 V-J model.

Diagnoses were made from clinical symptoms, serum measures (thyroxine and TRAb), thyroid ultrasound and orbital computed tomography. From under 12 ml of fresh peripheral blood, PBMCs were isolated. Worth noting for this clonotype: Its antigen is undetermined.

Input material: blood. The sequence derives from a woman in her forties with Graves' ophthalmopathy. This sequence joins TRBV6-5 and TRBJ1-5, with D hard to call. DNA of the CDR3: TGTGCCAGCAGTTTCCGGACCCCGAGCAATCAGCCCCAGCATTTT. Its protein product is CASSFRTPSNQPQHF.